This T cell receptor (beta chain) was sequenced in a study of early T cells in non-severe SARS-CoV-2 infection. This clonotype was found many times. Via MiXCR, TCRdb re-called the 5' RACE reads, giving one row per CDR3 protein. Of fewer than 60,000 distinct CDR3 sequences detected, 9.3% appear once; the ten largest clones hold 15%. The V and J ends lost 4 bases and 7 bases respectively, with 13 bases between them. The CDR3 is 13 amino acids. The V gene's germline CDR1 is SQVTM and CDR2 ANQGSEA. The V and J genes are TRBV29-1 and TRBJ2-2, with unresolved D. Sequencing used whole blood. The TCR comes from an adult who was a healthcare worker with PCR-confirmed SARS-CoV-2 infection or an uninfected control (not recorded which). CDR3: CSVGGDRVGELFF. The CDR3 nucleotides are TGCAGCGTTGGTGGCGATCGGGTCGGGGAGCTGTTTTTT.